Following are 21 T cell receptor beta chains from one sample sequenced in a study of response to subunit inactivated influenza vaccine. A single record per CDR3 protein comes from TCRdb applying MiXCR to the RT-PCR reads. The data hold about 520,000 distinct CDR3 sequences, with around 7.7% observed a single time. The specimen comprised PBMCs from blood, sampled approximately 25 months after vaccination. Receptor source: a man between 45 and 75 years old who received an inactivated influenza vaccine.

In regard to this clonotype: One end of the junction is discordant with germline, which a read error may explain. The chain carries TRBV28 and TRBJ2-3, with 7 bases lining up with TRBD2. The CDR3 is made up of 13 amino acids. Germline CDR1 MDHEN, CDR2 SYDVKM. The CDR3 nucleotides are TGTGCCATCAAAGCGGGGCACACAGATGCGCAGTATTTT. Protein product: CAIKAGHTDAQYF.

Worth noting for this clonotype: A much larger clone lies one base from this, so it may be a read error. This rearrangement joins TRBV2 to TRBJ2-7, with a weak D call TRBD2 (5 bases). This CDR3 has 12 residues. Germline-derived CDR1 and CDR2 are SNHLY and FYNNEI. CDR3 loop: CASSRGIGERYF. The CDR3 DNA sequence: TGTGCCAGCAGTAGAGGGATAGGCGAGCGGTACTTC. The whole variable domain, filled in from reference TRBV2 and TRBJ2-7, reads EPEVTQTPSHQVTQMGQEVILRCVPISNHLYFYWYRQILGQKVEFLVSFYNNEISEKSEIFDDQFSVERPDGSNFTLKIRSTKLEDSAMYFCASSRGIGERYFGPGTRLTVT.

This clonotype was seen more than once but under ten times. The V gene is TRBV7-2, the J gene TRBJ2-4; no reliable D call. CDR3 size: 16 residues. Germline V gene sequence: CDR1 SGHTA, CDR2 FQGNSA. Trimming removed 5 bases at V and 0 bases at J, with 14 bases between. The CDR3 bases are TGTGCCAGCAGCCCGAGGACCGGTTTAGCCAAAAACATTCAGTACTTC. The encoded protein is CASSPRTGLAKNIQYF.

This clonotype appeared a few times. The chain carries TRBV3-1 and TRBJ1-1; TRBD1 is a possible D gene (6 bases). V lost 1 base and J lost 1, with 13 bases in between. The CDR3 is made up of 16 amino acids. CDR1 and CDR2 from the germline V gene are LGHDT and YNNKEL (reference sequence). CDR3 sequence reads: CASSQAWGLGNTEAFF. The CDR3 DNA follows: TGTGCCAGCAGCCAAGCCTGGGGGCTCGGGAACACTGAAGCTTTCTTT.

There are many counts of this clonotype. The V and J genes are TRBV6-2 or TRBV6-3 and TRBJ2-1, with D perhaps matching TRBD1 (6 bases). This CDR3 is 15 amino acids long. Germline V lookup: CDR1 MNHEY, CDR2 SVGEGT. V was pared by 0 bases and J by 3 bases, with 9 bases between. The CDR3 region is CASSYSDRFYNEQFF. The CDR3 DNA is TGTGCCAGCAGTTACTCCGACAGGTTCTACAATGAGCAGTTCTTC.

This clonotype was seen many times. This sequence joins TRBV5-1 and TRBJ2-1, with 7 bases matching TRBD1. The junction had 5 bases not matched to a gene; V was cut back by 3 bases and J by 2 bases. The CDR3 extends over 15 amino acids. Germline V CDR1 and CDR2: SGHRS, YFSETQ. As DNA, the CDR3 is TGCGCCAGCAGCTGGGGACAGACCACCTACAATGAGCAGTTCTTC. Protein product: CASSWGQTTYNEQFF.

This clonotype was seen more than once but under ten times. This sequence joins TRBV5-1 and TRBJ2-2; 9 nucleotides agree with TRBD1. Germline V gives CDR1 SGHRS, CDR2 YFSETQ. V was clipped by 9 bases and J by 3 bases; unmatched bases: 9. This CDR3 is built from 15 residues. The CDR3 coding sequence is TGCGCCACCCTACCCGGGACAGGGTACACCGGGGAGCTGTTTTTT. The encoded protein is CATLPGTGYTGELFF.

This clonotype was detected only a few times. The gene calls are TRBV14 and TRBJ2-1; D is perhaps TRBD2 (5 bases). The length of the CDR3 is 14 residues. Trimming removed 0 bases from V and 9 bases from J, with 12 bases in between. CDR1 is SGHDN and CDR2 is FVKESK in the germline V gene. CDR3 bases: TGTGCCAGCAGCCAAGAAGAGGGCCGAAGTGAGCAGTTCTTC. Translated, it gives CASSQEEGRSEQFF.

In the case of this clonotype: Its ends do not fully match the called genes, so a read error is possible. This chain connects TRBV20-1 to TRBJ2-4; D is possibly TRBD1 or TRBD2 (5 bases each). The CDR3 spans 16 residues. CDR1 is DFQATT and CDR2 is SNEGSKA in the germline V gene (reference sequence). This CDR3 reads CCARDLGALAKNIQYF. The DNA of the CDR3 is TGCTGTGCTAGAGATCTCGGGGCCTTAGCCAAAAACATTCAGTACTTC.

The V call is TRBV12-3 or TRBV12-4, the J call TRBJ1-2, with D perhaps TRBD1 (6 bases). The CDR3 totals 16 residues. The germline V and J ends were trimmed by 5 bases and 0 bases, with 16 bases remaining between them. CDR3 coding DNA: TGTGCCAGCAGTCTTGGCGCGGGGGCAACTAACTATGGCTACACCTTC. Amino acids: CASSLGAGATNYGYTF.

This clonotype was recorded many times. The chain combines TRBV7-2 with TRBJ2-1; a weak D match, TRBD1 (5 bases). Germline CDR1 reads SGHTA; CDR2 reads FQGNSA. V lost 1 base and J 16 bases, leaving 14 bases between the germline ends. The CDR3 has 12 residues. CDR3 sequence reads: CASSLGQSQGFF. Here the CDR3 DNA reads TGTGCCAGCAGCTTAGGACAATCTCAGGGATTCTTC.

Concerning this clonotype itself: A single base separates this from a much larger clone, so it may be a read error. The chain joins TRBV6-1 to TRBJ2-7; D ambiguous. CDR3 size: 14 residues. Germline V gives CDR1 MNHNS, CDR2 SASEGT. The CDR3 DNA reads TGTGCCCGCAGTGAATCCTACGGCCCCAAGGAGCAGTACTTC. Amino acid sequence: CARSESYGPKEQYF.

This clonotype was found a few times. The rearrangement links TRBV29-1 to TRBJ2-3; 7 bases align to TRBD2. V lost 4 bases to trimming and J lost 8 bases; unmatched junction nucleotides: 12. Germline V gives CDR1 SQVTM, CDR2 ANQGSEA. The length of the CDR3 is 14 residues. The CDR3 region has the DNA TGCAGCGTTGGGGGAGGGGCGCCCGTTGGTACGCAGTATTTT. It is translated as CSVGGGAPVGTQYF.

This sequence joins TRBV6-2 or TRBV6-3 and TRBJ2-4; 10 bases fit TRBD2. The CDR3 runs to 17 residues. Germline CDR1 MNHEY, CDR2 SVGEGT. Trimming cost V 2 bases and J 3 bases; bases outside gene matches: 7. CDR3 sequence (DNA): TGTGCCAGCAGTTACGATGTAGCGGGGGGCGGCAAAAACATTCAGTACTTC. Amino acid sequence: CASSYDVAGGGKNIQYF.

This clonotype was seen a few times. V and J are TRBV30 and TRBJ2-1; no firm D call. Germline CDR1 GTSNPN, CDR2 SVGIG (reference sequence). The V gene lost 3 bases and the J gene lost 8 bases, with 8 bases spanning the gap. This CDR3 is 11 amino acids long. CDR3 nucleotides: TGTGCCTGGAGACGGTGGGATGAGCAGTTCTTC. It is translated as CAWRRWDEQFF.

This clonotype was seen ten or more times. The V and J genes are TRBV4-3 and TRBJ1-3, with D unresolved. Trimming stripped 0 bases from V and 1 base from J, with 7 bases between. Germline CDR1 reads LGHNA; CDR2 reads YSLEER. This CDR3 spans 15 amino acids. CDR3 DNA: TGCGCCAGCAGCCAAGAGGCGGCGTCTGGAAACACCATATATTTT. Encoded protein: CASSQEAASGNTIYF.

This clonotype was recorded a few times. The CDR3 is CASSPTSGYSTYNEQFF. The CDR3 bases are TGTGCCAGCAGCCCGACTAGCGGATATTCAACCTACAATGAGCAGTTCTTC. This chain links TRBV7-2 with TRBJ2-1, with 9 bases identical to TRBD2. This CDR3 has 17 residues. From germline, CDR1 is SGHTA and CDR2 FQGNSA. The trim removed 5 bases at V and 2 bases at J, leaving 10 bases unmatched.

The V call is TRBV15, the J call TRBJ1-5, with D unclear. The V gene's germline CDR1 is LNHNV and CDR2 YYDKDF (reference sequence). Trimming stripped 0 bases from V and 2 bases from J, with 8 bases between. This CDR3 comprises 15 residues. The CDR3 spells CATSRDPLGNQPQHF. CDR3 coding DNA: TGTGCCACCAGCAGAGATCCCCTAGGCAATCAGCCCCAGCATTTT.

This clonotype occurred many times. The chain couples TRBV12-3 or TRBV12-4 to TRBJ2-5, with unresolved D. Trimming shortened V by 2 bases and J by 5 bases, and 3 bases separated the two germline ends. This CDR3 is built from 11 residues. In DNA, the CDR3 is TGTGCCAGCAGTTTAATGGAGACCCAGTACTTC. This gives the protein CASSLMETQYF.

The chain links TRBV6-2 or TRBV6-3 to TRBJ2-7; D possibly uses TRBD1 or TRBD2 (5 bases each). From germline, CDR1 is MNHEY and CDR2 SVGEGT. The ends were cut back, 0 bases at V and 5 bases at J, with 20 bases in the middle. The CDR3 is 17 amino acids. The DNA for the CDR3 is TGTGCCAGCAGTTACTCGACCGAGGGGTCGACCTACGACGAGCAGTACTTC. Protein sequence: CASSYSTEGSTYDEQYF.

This clonotype turned up a few times. The CDR3: CASIGGSPYNEQFF. The CDR3 region has the DNA TGTGCCAGCATCGGCGGGAGCCCCTACAATGAGCAGTTCTTC. This chain links TRBV7-9 with TRBJ2-1; 7 bases are shared with TRBD2. The V gene's germline CDR1 is SEHNR and CDR2 FQNEAQ (reference sequence). J was trimmed by 2 bases and V by 7 bases; bases with no gene match: 5. The CDR3 runs to 14 residues.